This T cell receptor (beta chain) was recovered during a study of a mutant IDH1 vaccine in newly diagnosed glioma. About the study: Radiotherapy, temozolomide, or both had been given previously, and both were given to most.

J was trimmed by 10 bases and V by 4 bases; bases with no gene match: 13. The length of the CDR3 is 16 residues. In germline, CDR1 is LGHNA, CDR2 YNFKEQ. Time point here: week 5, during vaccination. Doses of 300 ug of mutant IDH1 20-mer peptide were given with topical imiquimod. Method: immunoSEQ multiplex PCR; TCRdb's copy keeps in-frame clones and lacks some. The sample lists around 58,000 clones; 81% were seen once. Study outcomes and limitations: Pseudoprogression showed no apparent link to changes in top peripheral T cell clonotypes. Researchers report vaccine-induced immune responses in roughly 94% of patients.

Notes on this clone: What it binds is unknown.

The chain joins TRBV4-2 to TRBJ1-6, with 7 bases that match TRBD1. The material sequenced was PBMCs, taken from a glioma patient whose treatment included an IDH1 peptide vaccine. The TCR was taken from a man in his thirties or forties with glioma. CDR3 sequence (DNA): TGTGCCAGCAGCCGATTATTCGGGACAGCGGACTCACCCCTCCACTTT. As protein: CASSRLFGTADSPLHF.